These 18 T cell receptor beta chains originate from one sample sequenced in a study of cytomegalovirus exposure and HLA in healthy donors. Primers included in the PCR were 60 Vbeta and 13 Jbeta primers. Method: immunoSEQ multiplex PCR; TCRdb's copy keeps in-frame clones and lacks some. The sample contains 25,000 to 40,000 clones, roughly two fifths of which appear only once. Sequencing was carried out using PBMCs. The receptors here all came from a woman aged 50 to 65 in good health and CMV-seronegative.

V usage is TRBV10-2 and J usage is TRBJ1-1; D call uncertain. Trimming left V 3 bases short and J 2 bases short, with 7 bases between. CDR1 is WSHSY and CDR2 is SAAADI in the germline V gene. The CDR3 spans 13 residues. In DNA form, the CDR3 reads TGCGCCAGCAGTGACAGGAAAAACACTGAAGCTTTCTTT. As protein: CASSDRKNTEAFF.

The chain carries TRBV2 and TRBJ2-7, with 9 bases matching TRBD1. This CDR3 contains 13 residues. V dropped 4 bases and J dropped 6; count of bases not matched to a gene: 4. CDR1 is SNHLY, CDR2 FYNNEI, per germline. CDR3 region: CASSGDRGAEQYF. CDR3 nucleotides: TGTGCCAGCAGTGGAGACAGGGGGGCCGAGCAGTACTTC.

The chain carries TRBV5-8 and TRBJ1-1; D may be TRBD1 (6 bases). The CDR3 totals 15 residues. Between the trimmed V and J ends, which lost 4 bases and 1 base, there was a span of 14 bases. CDR1 and CDR2 from the germline V gene are SGHTS and YDEGEE. Here the CDR3 DNA reads TGTGCCAGCAGCCCGACGGAACAGGGGAACACTGAAGCTTTCTTT. Protein: CASSPTEQGNTEAFF.

The chain combines TRBV15 with TRBJ1-2, with D perhaps TRBD1 (6 bases). V lost 0 bases and J 2 bases, leaving 16 bases between the germline ends. Per the germline V gene, CDR1 is LNHNV and CDR2 is YYDKDF (reference sequence). The length of the CDR3 is 17 residues. The CDR3 region has the DNA TGTGCCACCAGCAGAGATGAGGCGGGGGGGGCAAACTATGGCTACACCTTC. This codes for CATSRDEAGGANYGYTF.

In DNA, the CDR3 is TGTGCCAGCAGTGCCCTACCCCCCACTGACAGTCCTCTCGGCTACACCTTC. This translates into CASSALPPTDSPLGYTF. The gene calls are TRBV6-4 and TRBJ1-2, with D perhaps TRBD1 (5 bases). V was trimmed by 4 bases and J by 8 bases, leaving 26 bases between them. The germline V gene encodes CDR1 MRHNA and CDR2 SNTAGT. This CDR3 comprises 17 residues.

The rearrangement joins TRBV7-9 to TRBJ1-4, with 10 bases fitting TRBD1. The V gene's germline CDR1 is SEHNR and CDR2 FQNEAQ (reference sequence). The V and J ends lost 6 bases and 7 bases, in that order; junction bases with no gene match: 8. The CDR3 consists of 15 residues. The CDR3 DNA sequence: TGTGCCAGCAGTTCTGACAGGGGGCTGAGTGAAAAACTGTTTTTT. Translated, it gives CASSSDRGLSEKLFF.

The chain combines TRBV5-1 with TRBJ2-2, with TRBD2 as a possible D gene (5 bases). Trimming took off 2 bases at V and 4 bases at J, with 9 bases between the two ends. This CDR3 region has 14 residues. Germline values: CDR1 SGHRS, CDR2 YFSETQ. The CDR3 here is CASSFEGSTGELFF. CDR3 nucleotides: TGCGCCAGCAGCTTTGAGGGTAGCACCGGGGAGCTGTTTTTT.

This clone appeared a few times. The chain combines TRBV5-1 with TRBJ2-3; D is perhaps TRBD1 (8 bases). Germline CDR1 reads SGHRS; CDR2 reads YFSETQ. The length of the CDR3 is 15 residues. V lost 2 bases, J lost 2 bases, and 12 bases lay in between. In DNA form, the CDR3 reads TGCGCCAGCAGCTTACAGGGGGGGATCACAGATACGCAGTATTTT. This encodes CASSLQGGITDTQYF.

The rearrangement joins TRBV7-9 to TRBJ2-5; no clear D. Trimming left V 1 base short and J 4 bases short, with 16 bases between. Germline V gene lookup returns CDR1 SEHNR and CDR2 FQNEAQ (reference sequence). The CDR3 has 16 residues. The CDR3, as DNA: TGTGCCAGCAGCTTAGTCCTACCTAAAGGCGGAGAGACCCAGTACTTC. Protein sequence: CASSLVLPKGGETQYF.

The chain employs TRBV30 and TRBJ1-6, with a weak D call TRBD1 (6 bases). This CDR3 has 13 amino acids. CDR1 is GTSNPN, CDR2 SVGIG, per germline (reference sequence). Trimming shortened V by 0 bases and J by 13 bases, and 13 bases separated the two germline ends. CDR3 in DNA: TGTGCCTGGAGTGTAGGGGGGGGAAGGCCCCTCCACTTT. This sequence encodes CAWSVGGGRPLHF.

The rearrangement links TRBV10-2 to TRBJ2-7; TRBD1 aligns across 7 bases. Losses at the gene ends were 3 bases for V and 6 bases for J; bases not matched to a gene: 8. CDR3 length: 14 residues. Germline lookup yields CDR1 WSHSY and CDR2 SAAADI. The CDR3 sequence is CASSEGQAFGEQYF. DNA for the CDR3: TGCGCCAGCAGTGAAGGACAGGCGTTTGGCGAGCAGTACTTC.

This clone has only one observation. The chain combines TRBV6-1 with TRBJ2-3; possible D gene TRBD1, 5 bases. V dropped 6 bases and J dropped 2 bases, with 12 bases sitting between them. CDR1 is MNHNS and CDR2 is SASEGT in the germline V gene. The CDR3 extends over 14 amino acids. In nucleotides, the CDR3 is TGTGCCAGCAGACAGGTGGGGATCACAGATACGCAGTATTTT. It translates to CASRQVGITDTQYF.

The V and J genes are TRBV25-1 and TRBJ2-5; 11 bases map to TRBD1. This CDR3 spans 17 amino acids. J gave up 7 bases and V 2 bases, and 12 bases lay outside the gene matches. CDR1 is MGHDK, CDR2 SYGVNS, per germline. The CDR3 DNA is TGTGCCAGCAGTGAACAAAGACCCGGGACAGGGGGGGGGACCCAGTACTTC. Protein product: CASSEQRPGTGGGTQYF.

The V and J genes are TRBV29-1 and TRBJ1-2; possibly TRBD1 for D (5 bases). V was trimmed by 5 bases and J by 1 base, leaving 11 bases between them. CDR3 length: 13 amino acids. Germline V gene sequence: CDR1 SQVTM, CDR2 ANQGSEA. Here the CDR3 DNA reads TGCAGCGTTAAAGGGAGGGGTAACTATGGCTACACCTTC. This encodes CSVKGRGNYGYTF.

This clone was counted a few times. The chain links TRBV11-2 to TRBJ2-1; 10 bases line up with TRBD1. CDR1 SGHAT and CDR2 FQNNGV come from the germline V gene. J gave up 9 bases and V 5 bases, and 10 bases lay outside the gene matches. This CDR3 is 15 amino acids long. The CDR3 region is CASSLAGQGFGEQFF. The CDR3, as DNA: TGTGCCAGCAGCCTCGCGGGACAGGGGTTTGGTGAGCAGTTCTTC.

This chain joins TRBV4-1 and TRBJ1-3, with 8 bases aligning to TRBD1. Germline values: CDR1 MGHRA, CDR2 YSYEKL. V lost 3 bases, J lost 4 bases, and 11 bases stayed unmatched. The CDR3 has 17 residues. This chain's CDR3 is CASSHRTLDRAGNTIYF. The CDR3 nucleotides are TGCGCCAGCAGCCACCGCACTCTGGACAGGGCAGGAAACACCATATATTTT.

The genes are TRBV6-1 and TRBJ1-2, with 9 bases identical to TRBD1. The CDR3 runs to 13 residues. Germline assignment: CDR1 MNHNS and CDR2 SASEGT. V lost 6 bases, J lost 4 bases, and 3 bases stayed unmatched. Here the CDR3 DNA reads TGTGCCAGCAGCGGGACAGGGTTCTATGGCTACACCTTC. It specifies CASSGTGFYGYTF.

The V and J genes are TRBV5-4 and TRBJ1-6; D may be TRBD1 (5 bases). Trimming cost V 4 bases and J 6 bases, with 11 bases left between them. Germline values: CDR1 SGHNT, CDR2 YYREEE (reference sequence). The CDR3 is 14 residues long. The CDR3 sequence is CASSPQAPNSPLHF. The CDR3 coding sequence is TGTGCCAGCAGCCCACAGGCGCCTAATTCACCCCTCCACTTT.